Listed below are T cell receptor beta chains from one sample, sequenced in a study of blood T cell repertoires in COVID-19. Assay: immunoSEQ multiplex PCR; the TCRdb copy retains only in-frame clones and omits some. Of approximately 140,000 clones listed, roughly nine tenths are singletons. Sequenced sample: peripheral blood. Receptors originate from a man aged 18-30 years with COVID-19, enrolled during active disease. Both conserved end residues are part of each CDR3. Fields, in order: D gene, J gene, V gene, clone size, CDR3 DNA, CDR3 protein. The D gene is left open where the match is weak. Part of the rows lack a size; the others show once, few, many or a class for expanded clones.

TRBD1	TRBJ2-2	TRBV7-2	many	TGTGCCAGCAGCTTAGCCGCAGGGGGCGGGGAGCTGTTTTTT	CASSLAAGGGELFF
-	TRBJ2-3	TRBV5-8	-	TGTGCCAGCAGCTTCGGAGGGCATAGCACAGATACGCAGTATTTT	CASSFGGHSTDTQYF
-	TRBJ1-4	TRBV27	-	TGTGCCAGCAGCCCCACCCGATGGGGGGCTAATGAAAAACTGTTTTTT	CASSPTRWGANEKLFF
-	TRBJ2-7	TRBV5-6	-	TGTGCCAGCAGCTCCGGGGGAAGTTTCTACGAGCAGTACTTC	CASSSGGSFYEQYF
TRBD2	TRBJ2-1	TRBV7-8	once	TGTGCCAGCAGCTTATTAGCGGGAGGGTACAATGAGCAGTTCTTC	CASSLLAGGYNEQFF
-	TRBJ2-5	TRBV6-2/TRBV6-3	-	TGTGCCAGCAGTTATAACTCTCAATGGGAGACCCAGTACTTC	CASSYNSQWETQYF
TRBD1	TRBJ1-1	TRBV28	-	TGTGCCAGCAGTGAGACAGGGCACATGAACACTGAAGCTTTCTTT	CASSETGHMNTEAFF
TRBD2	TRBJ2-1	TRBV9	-	TGTGCCAGCAGCGTAGAGGAAAGTGGAGTTACGACTAGCCAGATGCAGTTCTTC	CASSVEESGVTTSQMQFF
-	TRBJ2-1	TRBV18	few	TGTGCCAGCTCACCGACAGGAAGCTCCTACAATGAGCAGTTCTTC	CASSPTGSSYNEQFF
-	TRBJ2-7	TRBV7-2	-	TGTGCCAGCAGCTTAGGGCAGGGCCGATACGAGCAGTACTTC	CASSLGQGRYEQYF
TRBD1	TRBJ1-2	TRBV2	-	TGTGCCAGCAGTCCAGGGGGCGCCTTCTATGGCTACACCTTC	CASSPGGAFYGYTF
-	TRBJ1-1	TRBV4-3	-	TGCGCCAGCAGCCAAGAGCACAGGGCCACTGAAGCTTTCTTT	CASSQEHRATEAFF
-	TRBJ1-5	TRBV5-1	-	TGCGCCAGCAGCTCCGGGTCCGGCAATCAGCCCCAGCATTTT	CASSSGSGNQPQHF
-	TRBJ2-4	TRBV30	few	TGTGCCTGGAGTGTACTCGGGAGTGGTCGTTCGGCCAAAAACATTCAGTACTTC	CAWSVLGSGRSAKNIQYF
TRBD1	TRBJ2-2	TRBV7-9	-	TGTGCCAGCAGGGACAGGGGCACCGGGGAGCTGTTTTTT	CASRDRGTGELFF
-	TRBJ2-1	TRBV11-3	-	TGTGCCAGCAGCAAAGGGAGAAATGAGCAGTTCTTC	CASSKGRNEQFF
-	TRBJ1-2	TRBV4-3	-	TGCGCCAGCAGCCAAGAGCGACAGACCTATGGCTACACCTTC	CASSQERQTYGYTF
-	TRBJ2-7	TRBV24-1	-	TGTGCCACCGGGACTTCATACGAGCAGTACTTC	CATGTSYEQYF
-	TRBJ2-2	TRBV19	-	TGTGCCAGTAGTTCGGCCCCGGGCACCGGGGAGCTGTTTTTT	CASSSAPGTGELFF